The next 10 T cell receptor beta chains were all read from a single sample in a study of cytomegalovirus exposure and HLA in healthy donors. Primers included in the PCR were 60 Vbeta and 13 Jbeta primers. The protocol was immunoSEQ multiplex PCR, while the TCRdb copy is restricted to in-frame clones and leaves out a portion. Of 200,000 to 250,000 clones in the sample, roughly 90% were seen once. Sequencing was performed on PBMCs. The receptors stem from a woman between 18 and 29 years old in good health and CMV-seronegative.

The chain combines TRBV27 with TRBJ1-5, with TRBD1 matching 7 bases. The CDR3 has 13 residues. The V and J ends lost 10 bases and 6 bases, in that order; junction bases with no gene match: 9. The germline gives CDR1 MNHEY, CDR2 SMNVEV (reference sequence). The CDR3 DNA sequence: TGTGCCACCGGGGGCAGGGGGTCTCAGCCCCAGCATTTT. It codes for CATGGRGSQPQHF.

The chain combines TRBV6-5 with TRBJ1-3; D is undetermined. The CDR3 contains 15 residues. Per the germline V gene, CDR1 is MNHEY and CDR2 is SVGAGI. V was pared by 5 bases and J by 0 bases, with 11 bases between. The CDR3 is CASSTPGSSGNTIYF. The CDR3 DNA reads TGTGCCAGCAGTACCCCAGGCAGCTCTGGAAACACCATATATTTT.

This chain uses TRBV30 with TRBJ1-5; 7 bases line up with TRBD1. From germline, CDR1 is GTSNPN and CDR2 SVGIG (reference sequence). CDR3 length: 15 amino acids. Trimming cost V 3 bases and J 5 bases; bases outside gene matches: 10. The CDR3 DNA follows: TGTGCCTGGAGAAGACAGGGAGTACGGGATCAGCCCCAGCATTTT. This gives the protein CAWRRQGVRDQPQHF. The full variable domain, its missing parts supplied by reference TRBV30 and TRBJ1-5, is SQTIHQWPATLVQPVGSPLSLECTVEGTSNPNLYWYRQAAGRGLQLLFYSVGIGQISSEVPQNLSASRPQDRQFILSSKKLLLSDSGFYLCAWRRQGVRDQPQHFGDGTRLSIL.

The J gene is TRBJ1-2, the V gene TRBV9; no reliable D call. CDR1 is SGDLS, CDR2 YYNGEE, per germline. V was pared by 4 bases and J by 5 bases, with 15 bases between. The CDR3 runs 14 residues. The DNA of the CDR3 is TGTGCCAGCAGCCCCTATCGAGCTCCATATGGCTACACCTTC. Encoded protein: CASSPYRAPYGYTF.

The chain is built from TRBV15 and TRBJ1-1, with a tentative D call TRBD1 (5 bases). V was shortened by 1 base and J by 4 bases, with 19 bases between the two germline ends. The V gene's germline CDR1 is LNHNV and CDR2 YYDKDF (reference sequence). This CDR3 has 17 amino acids. This CDR3 is CATSRGPGGYSSTEAFF. The DNA of the CDR3 is TGTGCCACCAGCAGAGGTCCTGGGGGGTACTCTAGCACTGAAGCTTTCTTT.

This chain joins TRBV30 and TRBJ1-1; the D gene is possibly TRBD1 (5 bases). Trimming stripped 1 base from V and 9 bases from J, with 15 bases between. This CDR3 has 13 amino acids. The V gene's germline CDR1 is GTSNPN and CDR2 SVGIG (reference sequence). CDR3 nucleotide sequence: TGTGCCTGGAGTGGACAGTCCGTGAATAAAGCTTTCTTT. Its protein product is CAWSGQSVNKAFF.

The V gene is TRBV7-2, the J gene TRBJ2-1; 7 bases are a match to TRBD2. The junction had 5 bases not matched to a gene; V was cut back by 3 bases and J by 3 bases. The CDR3 spans 15 residues. In germline, CDR1 is SGHTA, CDR2 FQGNSA. The CDR3 here is CASSFGLAVYNEQFF. The CDR3 nucleotides are TGTGCCAGCAGCTTTGGGCTAGCGGTCTACAATGAGCAGTTCTTC.

V gene TRBV30 combines with J gene TRBJ1-1; D is unresolved. Between the trimmed V and J ends, which lost 4 bases and 4 bases, there was a span of 22 bases. Germline CDR1 is GTSNPN and CDR2 is SVGIG (reference sequence). This CDR3 is 16 amino acids long. The CDR3 DNA reads TGTGCCTGGAATCGGCGGGCAGGCCCCTCGGGCACTGAAGCTTTCTTT. Translation gives CAWNRRAGPSGTEAFF.

J is TRBJ2-6 and V is TRBV19, with TRBD1 identical over 10 bases. Trimming at V came to 6 bases and at J to 4 bases, leaving 9 bases not matched to a gene. Germline V gene lookup returns CDR1 LNHDA and CDR2 SQIVND (reference sequence). CDR3 length equals 17 residues. The CDR3 bases are TGTGCCAGTAGGGCCGGGACAGGGGTATCCGGGGCCAACGTCCTGACTTTC. Protein product: CASRAGTGVSGANVLTF.

CDR3 loop: CASRDRVKETQYF. CDR3 in DNA: TGTGCCAGTAGGGACAGGGTTAAGGAGACCCAGTACTTC. The V gene is TRBV19, the J gene TRBJ2-5; 8 positions agree with TRBD1. Trimming removed 6 bases from V and 5 bases from J; junction bases left unmatched: 5. The CDR3 loop spans 13 amino acids. Germline V gene data show CDR1 as LNHDA and CDR2 as SQIVND (reference sequence).